The 29 T cell receptor beta chains below all came from one sample that was sequenced in a study of T-cell memory formation after mild COVID-19. One entry per CDR3 protein results from TCRdb running MiXCR on the 5' RACE reads. The sample gives approximately 35,000 distinct CDR3 sequences, about 21% of which show up once; less than 2% is in the top ten. Sequenced material: PBMCs or a T cell subset sorted from them (not recorded which). Source of these receptors: an adult who had mild COVID-19 (a few samples of this study predate the infection). Cell type and time point are not known.

This clonotype was seen at least ten times. V is TRBV4-2 and J is TRBJ2-5; TRBD2 agrees at 9 bases. Germline V gene data show CDR1 as LGHNA and CDR2 as YNFKEQ. J was trimmed by 4 bases and V by 0 bases; bases with no gene match: 6. The CDR3 runs to 16 residues. This chain's CDR3 is CASSQDSGRGPETQYF. CDR3 DNA sequence: TGTGCCAGCAGCCAAGATAGCGGGAGAGGCCCAGAGACCCAGTACTTC.

J is TRBJ1-1 and V is TRBV5-1; D is perhaps TRBD1 (5 bases). Germline CDR1 is SGHRS and CDR2 is YFSETQ. The ends were cut back, 0 bases at V and 6 bases at J, with 12 bases in the middle. CDR3 length: 14 amino acids. CDR3 loop: CASSLDLGDPEAFF. The DNA for the CDR3 is TGCGCCAGCAGCTTGGACTTAGGGGACCCTGAAGCTTTCTTT.

This clonotype appeared many times. The chain recombines TRBV4-2 with TRBJ2-1, with D possibly being TRBD2 (7 bases). This CDR3 is 14 amino acids long. Germline loops: CDR1 LGHNA, CDR2 YNFKEQ. Trimming removed 4 bases from V and 8 bases from J, with 15 bases in between. The CDR3 is CASSRRGPQDEQFF. The CDR3 region has the DNA TGTGCCAGCAGCCGGCGGGGGCCGCAAGATGAGCAGTTCTTC.

V gene TRBV5-1 combines with J gene TRBJ2-7; D perhaps matches TRBD1 (5 bases). Germline CDR1 SGHRS, CDR2 YFSETQ. CDR3 length: 13 residues. Trimming left V 6 bases short and J 9 bases short, with 19 bases between. For the CDR3, the DNA is TGCGCCAGCAATCGTGGGGCAGACTTTGTGCAGTACTTC. Amino acid sequence: CASNRGADFVQYF.

This clonotype was seen at least ten times. This rearrangement joins TRBV7-2 to TRBJ2-2, with 8 bases identical to TRBD2. CDR3 length: 16 amino acids. The germline V gene encodes CDR1 SGHTA and CDR2 FQGNSA. The trim removed 4 bases at V and 2 bases at J, leaving 6 bases unmatched. CDR3 bases: TGTGCCAGCAGCTCCGTAGCGGGACTAAACACCGGGGAGCTGTTTTTT. Residues: CASSSVAGLNTGELFF.

This clonotype was observed many times. This chain links TRBV24-1 with TRBJ2-3; D gene uncertain. V lost 4 bases, J lost 2 bases, and 12 bases lay in between. The CDR3 sequence is 15 residues long. Germline V lookup: CDR1 KGHDR, CDR2 SFDVKD. The CDR3 reads CATSDHPPTTDTQYF. The CDR3 DNA follows: TGTGCCACCAGTGACCATCCCCCCACCACAGATACGCAGTATTTT.

This clonotype has at least ten counts. V and J are TRBV4-2 and TRBJ1-1, with unresolved D. Trimming removed 0 bases from V and 1 base from J, with 9 bases in between. Germline-derived CDR1 and CDR2 are LGHNA and YNFKEQ. The CDR3 spans 15 residues. The CDR3 DNA reads as TGTGCCAGCAGCCAAGAGATAGGCCCGAACACTGAAGCTTTCTTT. It specifies CASSQEIGPNTEAFF.

This clonotype was recorded many times. The chain employs TRBV20-1 and TRBJ2-3; D is unclear. Per the germline V gene, CDR1 is DFQATT and CDR2 is SNEGSKA (reference sequence). The V end was cut by 0 bases, the J end by 2 bases, with 12 bases between. The CDR3 extends over 15 amino acids. The CDR3 loop is CSARDLKVPTDTQYF. The CDR3 DNA follows: TGCAGTGCTAGAGATTTGAAGGTGCCCACAGATACGCAGTATTTT.

This clonotype showed up many times. J is TRBJ2-5 and V is TRBV24-1; no firm D call. The ends were cut back, 9 bases at V and 6 bases at J, with 7 bases in the middle. The CDR3 is 10 residues long. Germline values: CDR1 KGHDR, CDR2 SFDVKD. CDR3 coding DNA: TGTGCCACCGTCCACAAGACCCAGTACTTC. It specifies CATVHKTQYF.

This clonotype was seen ten or more times. This sequence joins TRBV6-6 and TRBJ2-5; 7 positions match TRBD2. The CDR3 length is 14 residues. Germline-derived CDR1 and CDR2 are MNHNY and SVGAGI (reference sequence). The junction had 5 bases not matched to a gene; V was cut back by 2 bases and J by 5 bases. CDR3 in DNA: TGTGCCAGCAGTTACGGGGGGGTGGAGGAGACCCAGTACTTC. Encoded protein: CASSYGGVEETQYF.

This chain connects TRBV12-3 or TRBV12-4 to TRBJ1-1, with D possibly matching TRBD1 (6 bases). The CDR3 has 14 residues. Trimming cost V 5 bases and J 5 bases, with 15 bases left between them. CDR3 sequence: CASSPSGAWTEAFF. The DNA of the CDR3 is TGTGCCAGCAGTCCCTCAGGGGCTTGGACTGAAGCTTTCTTT.

This clonotype occurred many times. The chain combines TRBV10-2 with TRBJ2-7, with a weak D call TRBD1 (5 bases). V lost 8 bases, J lost 4 bases, and 12 bases lay in between. The CDR3 loop spans 12 amino acids. Germline-derived CDR1 and CDR2 are WSHSY and SAAADI. The CDR3 region is CASGQINYEQYF. The CDR3, as DNA: TGCGCCAGCGGACAAATAAATTACGAGCAGTACTTC.

This clonotype was recorded at least ten times. The J gene is TRBJ2-3, the V gene TRBV30; no definite D call. V lost 0 bases to trimming and J lost 4 bases, with 5 bases between them. Germline CDR1 and CDR2: GTSNPN and SVGIG (reference sequence). CDR3 length: 12 residues. CDR3 nucleotides: TGTGCCTGGAGTGTTAACCCAGATACGCAGTATTTT. Its protein is CAWSVNPDTQYF. The whole variable domain, filled in from reference TRBV30 and TRBJ2-3, reads SQTIHQWPATLVQPVGSPLSLECTVEGTSNPNLYWYRQAAGRGLQLLFYSVGIGQISSEVPQNLSASRPQDRQFILSSKKLLLSDSGFYLCAWSVNPDTQYFGPGTRLTVL.

This clonotype has at least ten counts. The chain is built from TRBV3-1 and TRBJ1-2; 7 bases map to TRBD1. There are 14 residues in the CDR3. Trimming cost V 4 bases and J 2 bases; bases outside gene matches: 4. Germline values: CDR1 LGHDT, CDR2 YNNKEL (reference sequence). The CDR3, as DNA: TGTGCCAGCAGCCCCGGACAGGCAAACTATGGCTACACCTTC. This translates into CASSPGQANYGYTF.

This clonotype occurred many times. The chain has TRBV7-3 and TRBJ1-3; D unresolved. The CDR3 length is 14 residues. CDR1 SGHTA and CDR2 FQGTGA come from the germline V gene. With 2 bases removed from V and 2 bases from J, the gap between germline ends came to 7 bases. The DNA of the CDR3 is TGTGCCAGCAGCTTAGGGCCGCCTGGAAACACCATATATTTT. It specifies CASSLGPPGNTIYF.

This clonotype was seen many times. This chain's CDR3 is CASGVSYEQYF. For the CDR3, the DNA is TGTGCCAGCGGGGTCTCCTACGAGCAGTACTTC. The chain combines TRBV7-9 with TRBJ2-7; D remains ambiguous. V lost 8 bases to trimming and J lost 0 bases, with 5 bases between them. Germline-derived CDR1 and CDR2 are SEHNR and FQNEAQ (reference sequence). This CDR3 region has 11 residues. The full variable domain, completed using reference TRBV7-9 and TRBJ2-7, is DTGVSQNPRHKITKRGQNVTFRCDPISEHNRLYWYRQTLGQGPEFLTYFQNEAQLEKSRLLSDRFSAERPKGSFSTLEIQRTEQGDSAMYLCASGVSYEQYFGPGTRLTVT.

The V call is TRBV6-1, the J call TRBJ1-1; no clear D. This CDR3 is 12 amino acids long. Germline V CDR1 and CDR2: MNHNS, SASEGT. Trimming stripped 3 bases from V and 8 bases from J, with 10 bases between. The CDR3 region is CASSDPWTEAFF. The CDR3 DNA is TGTGCCAGCAGTGATCCTTGGACCGAAGCTTTCTTT.

This clonotype was seen repeatedly, ten times or more. The gene calls are TRBV29-1 and TRBJ2-1, with a possible D match to TRBD2 (7 bases). The germline V gene encodes CDR1 SQVTM and CDR2 ANQGSEA. CDR3 size: 12 residues. The V end was cut by 7 bases, the J end by 7 bases, with 14 bases between. The CDR3 is CSGGGTTNEQFF. Written as DNA, the CDR3 is TGCAGCGGGGGGGGGACAACGAATGAGCAGTTCTTC.

This clonotype was counted ten times or more. The rearrangement links TRBV9 to TRBJ2-1; D is undetermined. The germline V gene has CDR1 SGDLS and CDR2 YYNGEE. Trimming took off 0 bases at V and 5 bases at J, with 9 bases between the two ends. The CDR3 has 14 residues. Here the CDR3 reads CASSVVTNNNEQFF. The CDR3 nucleotides read TGTGCCAGCAGCGTAGTTACCAACAACAATGAGCAGTTCTTC. Complete variable domain (other parts from reference TRBV9 and TRBJ2-1): DSGVTQTPKHLITATGQRVTLRCSPRSGDLSVYWYQQSLDQGLQFLIQYYNGEERAKGNILERFSAQQFPDLHSELNLSSLELGDSALYFCASSVVTNNNEQFFGPGTRLTVL.

In its sample, this clonotype was seen many times. The rearrangement joins TRBV4-3 to TRBJ1-2, with no clear D. The CDR3 is 13 residues long. The V end lost 0 bases, the J end lost 12 bases, and 14 bases lay between the germline ends. Germline V gives CDR1 LGHNA, CDR2 YSLEER. This CDR3 is CASSQDASGRHTF. CDR3 in DNA: TGCGCCAGCAGCCAAGATGCGAGCGGGCGTCACACCTTC.

V is TRBV4-3 and J is TRBJ1-2; no firm D call. Germline V gene sequence: CDR1 LGHNA, CDR2 YSLEER. This CDR3 contains 16 residues. V was shortened by 0 bases and J by 2 bases, with 13 bases between the two germline ends. The CDR3 is CASSQDSPARNYGYTF. The CDR3 DNA sequence: TGCGCCAGCAGCCAAGACTCGCCGGCCCGGAACTATGGCTACACCTTC.

This clonotype appeared many times. The chain uses TRBV2 and TRBJ1-1; D ambiguous. Deletions cut 6 bases from V and 1 base from J, with 9 bases between. Germline V gene sequence: CDR1 SNHLY, CDR2 FYNNEI. The CDR3 extends over 13 amino acids. CDR3 coding DNA: TGTGCCAGCAGGTTATGGGAGAACACTGAAGCTTTCTTT. This codes for CASRLWENTEAFF.

In its sample, this clonotype is medium-sized. The chain is built from TRBV7-2 and TRBJ2-3, with unresolved D. The CDR3 has 14 residues. Trimming cost V 1 base and J 6 bases, with 11 bases left between them. Germline values: CDR1 SGHTA, CDR2 FQGNSA. The CDR3 protein is CASSLGRPLDTQYF. As DNA, the CDR3 is TGTGCCAGCAGCTTAGGGAGACCACTCGATACGCAGTATTTT.

This clonotype was counted many times. V usage is TRBV7-9 and J usage is TRBJ2-1; D gene unclear. Trimming pared 5 bases from V and 12 bases from J, leaving 11 bases between. The CDR3 loop spans 11 amino acids. Germline CDR1 reads SEHNR; CDR2 reads FQNEAQ (reference sequence). The chain's CDR3 is CASSLNSLQFF. CDR3 bases: TGTGCCAGCAGCCTTAACAGCTTGCAGTTCTTC.

This clonotype appeared many times. This rearrangement joins TRBV29-1 to TRBJ1-1; 8 bases line up with TRBD1. CDR3 length equals 12 residues. J gave up 3 bases and V 6 bases, and 3 bases lay outside the gene matches. Per germline, CDR1 SQVTM and CDR2 ANQGSEA. CDR3 coding DNA: TGCAGCGTCGCACAGGGGGACACTGAAGCTTTCTTT. It yields the protein CSVAQGDTEAFF. Variable domain in full (rest from reference TRBV29-1 and TRBJ1-1): SAVISQKPSRDICQRGTSLTIQCQVDSQVTMMFWYRQQPGQSLTLIATANQGSEATYESGFVIDKFPISRPNLTFSTLTVSNMSPEDSSIYLCSVAQGDTEAFFGQGTRLTVV.

This clonotype was seen many times. V is TRBV7-8 and J is TRBJ2-1, with D maybe TRBD2 (6 bases). The V gene's germline CDR1 is SGHVS and CDR2 FQNEAQ. The ends were cut back, 2 bases at V and 12 bases at J, with 14 bases in the middle. CDR3 length equals 13 residues. As DNA, the CDR3 is TGTGCCAGCAGCTTAACCGGGAGTTATGGGCAGTTCTTC. Its translation: CASSLTGSYGQFF. The full variable domain, rest sourced from reference TRBV7-8 and TRBJ2-1, is GAGVSQSPRYKVAKRGQDVALRCDPISGHVSLFWYQQALGQGPEFLTYFQNEAQLDKSGLPSDRFFAERPEGSVSTLKIQRTQQEDSAVYLCASSLTGSYGQFFGPGTRLTVL.

This clonotype was recorded at least ten times. CDR3 nucleotides: TGCGCCAGCAGCGGACTACTACAGGGGGCAGGAGAGACCCAGTACTTC. Protein product: CASSGLLQGAGETQYF. The chain carries TRBV5-1 and TRBJ2-5; TRBD1 matches 9 bases. Germline V gene sequence: CDR1 SGHRS, CDR2 YFSETQ. The V segment lost 4 bases and the J segment 4 bases; nucleotides outside the gene matches: 11. The CDR3 runs to 16 residues.

This clonotype has ten or more counts. The V call is TRBV4-1, the J call TRBJ2-4; no clear D gene. Between the trimmed V and J ends, which lost 4 bases and 0 bases, there was a span of 13 bases. The CDR3 is 16 amino acids. Germline V lookup: CDR1 MGHRA, CDR2 YSYEKL. CDR3 coding DNA: TGCGCCAGCAGCCCCGGCCAAGCGTTAGCCAAAAACATTCAGTACTTC. Translation gives CASSPGQALAKNIQYF.

This clonotype is labeled medium-sized. The rearrangement uses TRBV7-3 and TRBJ1-1, with TRBD1 as a possible D gene (5 bases). There are 17 residues in the CDR3. Germline-derived CDR1 and CDR2 are SGHTA and FQGTGA. The germline V and J ends were trimmed by 5 bases and 0 bases, with 19 bases remaining between them. The CDR3 sequence is CASSTRDQGKMNTEAFF. In DNA form, the CDR3 reads TGTGCCAGCAGCACTAGGGATCAGGGAAAAATGAACACTGAAGCTTTCTTT.